The rows below give T cell receptor beta chains drawn from one sample of a study of cytomegalovirus exposure and HLA in healthy donors. The data were produced by immunoSEQ multiplex PCR, yet TCRdb's version contains in-frame clones alone and is incomplete. The sample consists of roughly 110,000 clones, under 80% of them appearing once. Sequenced material: PBMCs. These receptor sequences come from a man in his 60s in good health and CMV-seronegative. Both conserved end residues are part of each CDR3. D genes are given only for firm matches. Some rows have no size entry. The others give once, few or many, or a class for an expanded clone.

j_gene,d_gene,abundance,v_gene,CDR3nt,CDR3aa
TRBJ2-3,TRBD1,-,TRBV2,TGTGCCAGCAGTGAGAGGACAGGGAAGGGTACGCAGTATTTT,CASSERTGKGTQYF
TRBJ1-3,-,-,TRBV4-3,TGCGCCAGCAGCCAAGTATGGTCAGGGGCGGCTGGAAACACCATATATTTT,CASSQVWSGAAGNTIYF
TRBJ1-3,-,-,TRBV7-6,TGTGCCAGCAGCTTAGCAGCCTCTGGAAACACCATATATTTT,CASSLAASGNTIYF
TRBJ2-5,TRBD1,-,TRBV28,TGTGCCAGCATCCGGGGCAGGGGGAGAGAGACCCAGTACTTC,CASIRGRGRETQYF
TRBJ1-5,-,-,TRBV7-9,TGTGCCAGCAGCTCGCAAGGGGGGCCCCAGCATTTT,CASSSQGGPQHF
TRBJ1-4,-,few,TRBV7-2,TGTGCCAGCAGCGCATCCGGGGCAACTAATGAAAAACTGTTTTTT,CASSASGATNEKLFF
TRBJ2-3,-,-,TRBV5-6,TGTGCCAGCAGACGCGGGGCGCGTTCCGATACGCAGTATTTT,CASRRGARSDTQYF
TRBJ2-3,TRBD2,-,TRBV4-2,TGTGCCAGCAGCCAAGAACTAGCGGGGGCCGGAGGTACGCAGTATTTT,CASSQELAGAGGTQYF
TRBJ1-5,TRBD1,-,TRBV4-1,TGCGCCAGCAGCCAAGACCGACAGGGGCGAGATCAGCCCCAGCATTTT,CASSQDRQGRDQPQHF
TRBJ1-1,-,-,TRBV7-2,TGTGCCAGCAGCGTCAGACGGGGCACTGAAGCTTTCTTT,CASSVRRGTEAFF
TRBJ2-2,TRBD1,few,TRBV11-2,TGTGCCAGCAGCGCGTCCGGGACAGGGTCTTCCGGGGAGCTGTTTTTT,CASSASGTGSSGELFF
TRBJ2-7,-,-,TRBV30,TGTGCCTGGAGTGTACCTCCCCGGGTGGGTATATACGAGCAGTACTTC,CAWSVPPRVGIYEQYF